The T cell receptor (beta chain) under discussion was sequenced for a study of T cell repertoires in cytomegalovirus infection. In this sample, this clonotype turned up many times. The V and J ends lost 1 base and 3 bases respectively, with 16 bases between them. This CDR3 is 17 amino acids long. Looked up from germline, CDR1 is SEHNR and CDR2 is FQNEAQ (reference sequence). MiXCR, run by TCRdb on the reads, gives a single entry per CDR3 protein. In the table there are about 300,000 distinct CDR3 sequences, around 9.6% of which are singletons. The sequence was obtained from a human donor in good health (CMV status not recorded). Some clones in this sample may be carry-over from other donors' samples. The sequenced sample consisted of PBMCs. The V gene is TRBV7-9, the J gene TRBJ1-5, with a weak D call TRBD1 (6 bases). DNA for the CDR3: TGTGCCAGCAGCTTAGGACAGGCCTCGAAGGACAATCAGCCCCAGCATTTT. It is translated as CASSLGQASKDNQPQHF. Using reference TRBV7-9 and TRBJ1-5 for the parts outside the CDR3, the full variable domain is DTGVSQNPRHKITKRGQNVTFRCDPISEHNRLYWYRQTLGQGPEFLTYFQNEAQLEKSRLLSDRFSAERPKGSFSTLEIQRTEQGDSAMYLCASSLGQASKDNQPQHFGDGTRLSIL.